The T cell receptor (beta chain) described here comes from a study of shared clonotypes between healthy human individuals. Study-level findings and limits: Naive CD4 clonotypes were shared across several donors at 4.5% to 6%.

Remarks on this clone: Its antigen is undetermined. Other DNA sequences in this sample translate to the same CDR3.

Original methodology: Filtering differed, since immunoSEQ gave only junction sequences and no quality scores. Sequencing used immunoSEQ multiplex PCR; TCRdb keeps in-frame clones, though not all of them. The DNA was the basis for D and trimming; V, J and clone size are from that table. The table has about a million clones, over 75% seen once. Adult Caucasians living in Nashville, Tennessee made up all of the donors. Germline CDR1 is SGHAT and CDR2 is FQNNGV. The CDR3 sequence is 14 residues long. Unmatched junction bases numbered 2, after V lost 1 base and J lost 4 bases. Sequencing was done on a sample of memory CD4+ T cells sorted from blood. The sample's subset: CD45RA-negative fraction. This chain uses TRBV11-2 with TRBJ2-7, with 9 bases fitting TRBD1. The source of this sequence is a man younger than 35 in good health. The CDR3 bases are TGTGCCAGCAGCTTAGGGACAGGGGTGTACGAGCAGTACTTC. Its translation: CASSLGTGVYEQYF.